This T cell receptor beta chain was sequenced for a study of T cells in Graves' hyperthyroidism and ophthalmopathy (dated by TCRdb to between 2018 and 2020). For the wider study: Peripheral blood was collected at initial diagnosis, before any treatment. A discovery cohort of roughly 100 patients, about 40 with Graves' ophthalmopathy and roughly 59 with stable Graves' hyperthyroidism, was used to find distinguishing TCR V-J signatures. The 85 to 100 discovery patients were randomly split 7:3 into training and test sets. The paper reports TCR Vbeta CDR3 sequencing of approximately 140 peripheral blood samples: approximately 43 ophthalmopathy, fewer than 80 hyperthyroidism and approximately 17 progressor patients. In addition, the study compared T-cell repertoires in thyroid tissue and in blood from a handful of Graves' hyperthyroidism patients. Prospective prediction of ophthalmopathy was tested in an independent validation cohort consisting of 18 to 20 hyperthyroidism patients and over 15 patients who later progressed to ophthalmopathy. Following sampling, methimazole starting at 30 mg daily was given to hyperthyroidism patients, and high-dose intravenous methylprednisolone was given to ophthalmopathy patients. The full study reports these points: In validation, progression to ophthalmopathy was predicted by the model with approximately 67% sensitivity and around 76% specificity, a median of approximately 6.5 months before onset. Sample size was not statistically predetermined, and blinding of investigators to group allocation was not performed. A model built on a 13 V-J signature distinguished ophthalmopathy from stable hyperthyroidism, reaching roughly 88% sensitivity and 81.08% specificity in cross-validation and 80%/75% in testing. Most expanded thyroid clonotypes (frequency above 0.001) were also detected in blood, suggesting blood repertoires may reflect thyroid immune responses.

There are many counts of this clonotype. The antigen it recognizes is unknown. No base quality values were provided; no much bigger clone lies one nucleotide off. The CDR3 numbers 16 residues from cysteine through phenylalanine. Just the 48-base CDR3 DNA is kept, in frame starting at base 1. Clipping removes 5 bases from V and 4 bases from J, with 8 as the unmatched junction base count. CDR1 and CDR2 (SGHAT, FQNNGV) derive from the germline V gene. The TCR beta CDR3 regions were amplified from RNA transcripts. The first round of RT-PCR for the TCR CDR3 was performed with the HTBI primer set and the Qiagen OneStep RT-PCR kit. The libraries were constructed in a second round of multiplex PCR and then size-selected and purified. Paired-end sequencing of the libraries was performed with 100 bp reads on an Illumina HiSeq2000. Turning to the authors' computational methods: SOAPnuke was used to process the raw data, removing reads that contained adapters or uncalled bases, had a mean Phred below 15, or lacked an exact match to the constant primer or identifier. High-quality paired reads were merged with COPE v1.2.5, and unique nucleotide sequences were defined as clonotypes. MiTCR v1.1 was used to align clonotypes to the IMGT TRBV, TRBD and TRBJ reference segments. Only V-J combinations with frequency above 0.0001, covering about 99% of repertoires, were analysed. The TCS score was defined as F50 (clonal expansion) divided by E x V (chaos), with BLOSUM62-based TCRdist calculated between CDR3 peptides within each V-J. Welch's t-statistics and random forest reduced 450 to 600 V-J features to 10 to 15, which were used in a naive Bayes classifier (R e1071). In TCRdb, the public reads were trimmed at Q25 with fastp and aligned with MiXCR, with productive beta chains retained. Records with the same CDR3 protein are collapsed into one entry carrying the most frequent genes and DNA. These V and J calls derive from TCRdb rather than the authors' analysis. The sample yields some 180,000 distinct CDR3 sequences; about a sixth were counted once. The ten largest clones take up about 29% of the sample.

Stable Graves' hyperthyroidism was defined as the absence of progression to ophthalmopathy over 18 months of follow-up. Hyperthyroidism patients were newly diagnosed, had a disease duration of under 2 months, and were aged 18 to 65 years. Any patient with an uncontrolled infection, another autoimmune disease, pregnancy or lactation was excluded. Clinical symptoms, serum thyroxine and TRAb, thyroid ultrasound, and orbital computed tomography formed the basis for the diagnoses. PBMCs were separated from roughly 10 ml of fresh peripheral blood using Ficoll-Paque density gradient centrifugation. Trizol reagent was used to extract total RNA, and RNA quality was then checked on an Agilent 2100 Bioanalyzer.

The TCR was taken from a woman between 50 and 59 years old with Graves' hyperthyroidism. The rearrangement joined TRBV11-2 to TRBJ2-3, and 11 junction bases match TRBD2. The sample was blood. The CDR3 region: CASSTRLAGSPDTQYF. Read as DNA, the sequence is TGTGCCAGCAGCACCAGACTAGCGGGGTCCCCAGATACGCAGTATTTT.